This entry describes one TCR beta chain. Trimming took off 1 base at V and 7 bases at J, with 22 bases between the two ends. Germline V lookup: CDR1 SGHTA, CDR2 FQGNSA. This CDR3 comprises 17 residues. In alopecia areata patients, both lesional scalp punch biopsies and peripheral blood were collected. Sorted out of PBMCs were CD4+ T cells and CD8+ T cells. The data were taken from a study of CD8+ T cells in alopecia areata. Study in general: Patients took tofacitinib for 6 to 18 months, followed by 6 drug-free months.

Extracted RNA was reverse transcribed into cDNA, the sequencing template. Sequencing was performed with immunoSEQ multiplex PCR; in TCRdb, only in-frame clones are kept and a portion is missing. In the table there are about 250,000 clones, about 68% of which are singletons. The chain uses TRBV7-2 and TRBJ1-1; D is perhaps TRBD1 (6 bases). Sequencing used CD4+ T cells sorted from blood, obtained at week 0. The receptor comes from a human donor with alopecia areata. The CDR3 loop is CASSLDEWTASGDEAFF. The CDR3 DNA reads as TGTGCCAGCAGCTTAGATGAGTGGACAGCCAGTGGGGATGAAGCTTTCTTT.